This entry lists 2 T cell receptor beta chains sequenced from one sample in a study of blood T cell repertoires in COVID-19. Clones were read by immunoSEQ multiplex PCR, and TCRdb kept only the in-frame ones, dropping some. The sample lists roughly 90,000 clones, roughly 78% seen once, with over 9% in the top ten. The sequencing sample was made of peripheral blood. Source of these receptors: a woman in her 70s with acute or convalescent COVID-19.

The CDR3 spells CASSERGLAGLGYTF. CDR3 nucleotide sequence: TGTGCCAGCAGTGAAAGGGGACTGGCAGGGCTAGGCTACACCTTC. This chain connects TRBV6-1 to TRBJ1-2; D possibly corresponds to TRBD1 (5 bases). Germline V lookup: CDR1 MNHNS, CDR2 SASEGT. CDR3 length equals 15 residues. The ends were cut back, 2 bases at V and 8 bases at J, with 18 bases in the middle.

The chain uses TRBV5-6 and TRBJ2-7, with 14 bases matching TRBD2. V lost 4 bases, J lost 6 bases, and 6 bases stayed unmatched. Looked up from germline, CDR1 is SGHDT and CDR2 is YYEEEE. CDR3 size: 15 residues. The CDR3 is CASSRGLAGVGEQYF. The CDR3 bases are TGTGCCAGCAGCAGGGGACTAGCGGGAGTTGGCGAGCAGTACTTC.